This T cell receptor (beta chain) was captured by sequencing in a study of shared clonotypes between healthy human individuals (TCRdb year 2020). At the level of the whole study: Three men and a couple of women, aged 18 to 49 years, made up the cohort. For each donor, CD4 naive and CD4 memory were each given three plates, CD8 naive was given two plates, and CD8 memory was given one plate. Blood TCR repertoires of roughly five healthy adults were deeply sequenced to estimate repertoire size and the extent of clonotype sharing between individuals. Libraries were prepared and TCR repertoires were sequenced by different laboratories using diverse techniques, in order to increase sequencing depth and limit assay-specific biases. Per donor, leukapheresis produced somewhere between about 0.94 and 9.5 billion PBMCs. The full study reports these points: Sampling was limited to blood, and TCR repertoires in tissue likely differ from TCR repertoires in blood. Compared with non-shared clonotypes, the clonotypes found in all four sorted-subset donors had higher generation probabilities. Even with the large sequencing depth, rarefaction of the sorted-subset datasets indicated that sequencing was incomplete. The small number of donors limited the genetic and exposure-history diversity represented. Naive subsets generally had larger estimated clonotype richness than memory subsets. Pairwise subsampling led to the expectation that sequencing depth would affect the degree of clonotype sharing among donors. When a handful of donors were compared, the shared fraction of clonotypes was around 5.1% for naive CD4, around 3.6% for naive CD8, about 2.4% for memory CD4, and 0.35% to 0.4% for memory CD8.

Donors were healthy HIV-negative adults with no recently reported acute infections or vaccinations. Every donor was a Caucasian adult living in Nashville, Tennessee, USA. CD4+ T cells were enriched by magnetic negative selection, after which naive cells were positively selected on CD45RA and the negative fraction was taken as the memory subset. Blood was obtained by leukapheresis, after which PBMCs were separated by Ficoll-Histopaque density gradient centrifugation and cryopreserved in liquid nitrogen vapor phase. Analytical flow cytometry was used to check the purity and quantity of each magnetically sorted T cell population. Genomic DNA was isolated from every sorted fraction and measured by UV absorbance on a Nanodrop 2000c. Remarks on this clone: Its antigen is currently not known. Per-base quality was not reported, and no clone a single base away is much larger than it.

Using the deep immunoSEQ assay, multiplex PCR amplified TCR CDR3 regions from genomic DNA. Extracted genomic DNA from each cell subset was distributed evenly across all wells of several immunoSEQ 96-well plates, and each plate was treated as a replicate. Each replicate PCR for sorted subsets received about 0.2 ug genomic DNA, equal to around 32,000 T cell genomes. Purified libraries were quantified with a Qubit 3.0 fluorometer, sized on a Bioanalyzer 2100, and re-quantified with the KAPA Library Quantification kit. Every immunoSEQ 96-well plate was sequenced on a dedicated single-read 150-cycle Illumina NextSeq 550 flow cell. On the authors' methods: Because only junctional sequences without quality scores were contained in the immunoSEQ output, filtering matching that applied to full-length reads could not be performed. To assign V/J genes and CDR3, sequences were annotated using PyIR, a Python wrapper for IgBLAST v1.9, with IMGT germline references. Any read was removed if the V/J assignment was weak (E-value above 1e-6), the CDR3 was missing, or the read contained stop codons, out-of-frame junctions, or ambiguous translated residues. V3J clonotypes were defined as sequences sharing an identical inferred V gene, J gene, and CDR3 amino acid sequence. The percentage overlap between two repertoires was calculated by dividing the number of shared unique clonotypes by the size of the smaller repertoire. Richness of each repertoire was evaluated using RTK rarefaction, the Chao1 estimator, and Recon v2.1 estimates of unobserved clonotypes. Generation probabilities were computed with OLGA for all TCRbeta clonotypes obtained by the gDNA method from a few donors. TCRdb's version of the immuneACCESS table is confined to in-frame rearrangements and falls short of the full clone set. An unresolved V gene accounts for under half of the shortfall where checked; the remainder is of unknown origin. The DNA was the basis for D and trimming; V, J and clone size are from that table. This sample is represented by roughly 1,500,000 clones; 95% to 99% of them were singletons. Less than 0.55% of the sample goes to the ten largest clones.

Its CDR3 holds 13 amino acids, cysteine through phenylalanine. The kept DNA is CDR3 alone, 39 bases in frame from the first base. Clipping removes 1 base from V and 11 bases from J, with 3 as the unmatched junction base count. CDR1 and CDR2 are read off the germline V gene as ENHRY and SYGVKD. Material for sequencing was naive CD4+ T cells sorted from blood. The cell subset or site label corresponds to: CD45RA+ positively selected. The TCR comes from a man aged 30 to 39 in good health. The chain links TRBV10-3 with TRBJ1-5, with TRBD1 identical over 9 junction bases. The CDR3 reads as follows: CAISEFGQGTQHF. The nucleotides are TGTGCCATCAGTGAGTTCGGACAGGGGACCCAGCATTTT.